Listed below are T cell receptor beta chains from one sample, sequenced in a study of T cell clonotyping in hematopoietic cell transplantation. TCRdb's table, derived via immunoSEQ multiplex PCR, lists solely in-frame clones and lacks some. The sample contains some 40,000 clones, around 85% of which appear only once. The starting material was peripheral blood mononuclear cells, obtained before stem cell transplant. These receptors originate from a man aged 60-69 years with acute myeloid leukemia. Some clones in this sample may be carry-over from other donors' samples. Each CDR3 is given with its conserved first and last residue. D genes are given only for firm matches. Size is omitted from some rows. Given values are once, few, many or a class for expanded clones.

TRBJ2-5	TRBD2	-	TRBV6-6	CASSPGLAGRETQYF	TGTGCCAGCAGTCCGGGACTAGCGGGGAGGGAGACCCAGTACTTC
TRBJ1-5	TRBD1	-	TRBV2	CASSEGDRNQPQHF	TGTGCCAGCAGTGAGGGGGACAGAAATCAGCCCCAGCATTTT
TRBJ1-2	-	-	TRBV27	CASSPGIRVYGYTF	TGTGCCAGCAGTCCCGGTATAAGGGTCTATGGCTACACCTTC
TRBJ1-5	-	-	TRBV7-2	CASSPPGRWGNQPQHF	TGTGCCAGCAGCCCTCCCGGACGGTGGGGCAATCAGCCCCAGCATTTT
TRBJ2-5	TRBD2	-	TRBV5-6	CASSLISGGETQYF	TGTGCCAGCAGCTTGATATCGGGGGGAGAGACCCAGTACTTC
TRBJ2-5	TRBD2	-	TRBV30	CAWRQAGGGETQYF	TGTGCCTGGAGGCAAGCGGGGGGAGGAGAGACCCAGTACTTC
TRBJ2-7	TRBD1	-	TRBV7-9	CASSRDRPYEQYF	TGTGCCAGCAGCCGGGACAGGCCGTACGAGCAGTACTTC
TRBJ2-7	TRBD1	-	TRBV10-3	CATSESGGHYEQYF	TGTGCCACCTCCGAATCAGGGGGCCACTACGAGCAGTACTTC
TRBJ1-1	-	-	TRBV2	CASRNRGHSTEAFF	TGTGCCAGCAGAAATCGGGGGCATTCTACTGAAGCTTTCTTT
TRBJ1-6	-	-	TRBV19	CASRLQGLAPLHF	TGTGCCAGTAGGCTACAGGGTTTGGCACCCCTCCACTTT
TRBJ1-1	-	few	TRBV6-5	CASSLQGGWNTEAFF	TGTGCCAGCAGTTTACAGGGCGGGTGGAACACTGAAGCTTTCTTT
TRBJ2-7	TRBD1	-	TRBV7-8	CASSLTRTGAGYEQYF	TGTGCCAGCAGCTTAACTCGGACAGGGGCGGGGTACGAGCAGTACTTC
TRBJ2-1	-	-	TRBV29-1	CSDNRAPLTYEQFF	TGCAGCGATAACAGGGCCCCGTTAACGTATGAGCAGTTCTTC
TRBJ2-1	-	-	TRBV6-1	CASRTSTVNEQFF	TGTGCCAGCAGGACATCTACGGTCAATGAGCAGTTCTTC
TRBJ2-3	-	-	TRBV7-3	CASSLAQDTQYF	TGTGCCAGCAGCTTGGCCCAAGATACGCAGTATTTT
TRBJ2-3	TRBD1	-	TRBV7-2	CASSPRTGGSSDTQYF	TGTGCCAGCAGCCCGCGGACAGGGGGCTCCTCGGATACGCAGTATTTT
TRBJ1-2	-	-	TRBV7-9	CASSFQASYGYTF	TGTGCCAGCAGCTTTCAGGCCTCTTATGGCTACACCTTC
TRBJ2-5	-	-	TRBV29-1	CSAVSPQGGRETQYF	TGCAGCGCCGTTTCCCCGCAAGGGGGTAGGGAGACCCAGTACTTC
TRBJ1-1	-	few	TRBV7-9	CASSLEWDSTEAFF	TGTGCCAGCAGCTTAGAATGGGATAGCACTGAAGCTTTCTTT
TRBJ1-4	-	-	TRBV30	CARSTGGTLFF	TGTGCCCGGAGTACTGGGGGCACGCTGTTTTTT
TRBJ2-7	-	-	TRBV6-5	CASRDSTYEQYF	TGTGCCAGCAGGGACAGTACCTACGAGCAGTACTTC
TRBJ2-3	-	-	TRBV2	CASSGDWGTDTQYF	TGTGCCAGCAGTGGGGACTGGGGCACAGATACGCAGTATTTT
TRBJ1-2	-	few	TRBV2	CASSVGYGYTF	TGTGCCAGCAGTGTGGGGTATGGCTACACCTTC
TRBJ1-1	-	-	TRBV4-2	CASSQGPRGTEAFF	TGTGCCAGCAGCCAAGGGCCCAGGGGTACTGAAGCTTTCTTT
TRBJ1-5	-	once	TRBV9	CASSPLMGSPQHF	TGTGCCAGCAGCCCCCTGATGGGGAGTCCCCAGCATTTT
TRBJ1-1	-	few	TRBV28	CASSPTLQTAEAFF	TGTGCCAGCAGCCCTACCCTGCAGACCGCTGAAGCTTTCTTT
TRBJ2-3	TRBD2	-	TRBV28	CASITTRTSGGTSTDTQYF	TGTGCCAGCATCACGACGCGGACTAGCGGGGGGACTAGCACAGATACGCAGTATTTT
TRBJ2-3	-	-	TRBV6-5	CASSWADTQYF	TGTGCCAGCAGTTGGGCAGATACGCAGTATTTT
TRBJ1-6	-	-	TRBV27	CASSLFTWSPGSNSPLHF	TGTGCCAGCAGTTTATTTACGTGGAGCCCAGGGTCCAATTCACCCCTCCACTTT
TRBJ2-4	TRBD1	-	TRBV7-2	CASKQTPGTGEDIQYF	TGTGCCAGCAAACAAACTCCTGGGACAGGGGAAGACATTCAGTACTTC
TRBJ1-4	-	-	TRBV19	CASSARDIEKLFF	TGTGCCAGTAGTGCCCGGGACATTGAAAAACTGTTTTTT
TRBJ2-1	TRBD2	-	TRBV7-3	CASSLSQGAASGDNEQFF	TGTGCCAGCAGCTTATCGCAAGGCGCGGCTAGCGGGGACAATGAGCAGTTCTTC
TRBJ2-7	TRBD2	-	TRBV19	CASSNQAGGRYEQYF	TGTGCCAGTAGTAACCAAGCGGGGGGGCGGTACGAGCAGTACTTC
TRBJ2-7	-	few	TRBV30	CAWSFYVASDEQYF	TGTGCCTGGAGTTTCTACGTGGCCTCCGACGAGCAGTACTTC